This is a list of T cell receptor beta chains from one sample in a study of cytomegalovirus exposure and HLA in healthy donors. Assay: immunoSEQ multiplex PCR; the TCRdb copy retains only in-frame clones and omits some. The sample has approximately 150,000 clones, over 65% seen once; the top ten hold 2.5% to 3.5%. The specimen was PBMCs. The receptors stem from a woman aged 35 to 49 in good health and CMV-seropositive. CDR3s include the opening cysteine and the closing phenylalanine or tryptophan. D genes are given only for firm matches. Clone sizes are given selectively: once, few, many, or a class where the clone is expanded.

len	d_gene	v_gene	j_gene	abundance	CDR3nt	CDR3aa
15	.	TRBV5-1	TRBJ1-5	.	TGCGCCAGCAGCTTGTCGGGGGTTGTCAATCAGCCCCAGCATTTT	CASSLSGVVNQPQHF
14	TRBD2	TRBV7-2	TRBJ2-3	.	TGTGCCAGCAGCTTAGGGACTAGTGGGGATACGCAGTATTTT	CASSLGTSGDTQYF
18	TRBD2	TRBV4-2	TRBJ2-7	.	TGTGCCAGCAGCCAAGAGGTTAGCGGGGGGCCGCGCTCCTACGAGCAGTACTTC	CASSQEVSGGPRSYEQYF
15	.	TRBV5-6	TRBJ2-1	.	TGTGCCAGCAGCCTCCCCGGTAGTGAGGACAATGAGCAGTTCTTC	CASSLPGSEDNEQFF
14	.	TRBV27	TRBJ1-1	.	TGTGCCAGCATCAAATTGACTCGAAACACTGAAGCTTTCTTT	CASIKLTRNTEAFF
14	TRBD2	TRBV9	TRBJ2-3	.	TGTGCCAGCAGCCCTAGCGGGGGCACAGATACGCAGTATTTT	CASSPSGGTDTQYF
14	TRBD1	TRBV7-9	TRBJ1-2	.	TGTGCCAGCAGCTTGGGACAGGGGTCGGGGGGATACCCCTTC	CASSLGQGSGGYPF
16	.	TRBV19	TRBJ2-2	.	TGTGCCAGTAGTATCCTAGGAGGTTCGGGAACCGGGGAGCTGTTTTTT	CASSILGGSGTGELFF
16	TRBD1	TRBV6-6	TRBJ2-1	.	TGTGCCAGCAGTTACTTCCCGGGACAGGGTTCAAATGAGCAGTTCTTC	CASSYFPGQGSNEQFF
15	.	TRBV4-1	TRBJ1-2	.	TGCGCCAGCAGCCCCGAGGCGGGGTTCAACTATGGCTACACCTTC	CASSPEAGFNYGYTF
12	.	TRBV7-9	TRBJ2-5	.	TGTGCCAGCAGCTTATACGGGGAGACCCAGTACTTC	CASSLYGETQYF
13	.	TRBV5-8	TRBJ1-2	few	TGTGCCAGTCCGAAATGGCGAGGCTATGGCTACACCTTC	CASPKWRGYGYTF
14	.	TRBV6-5	TRBJ1-3	.	TGTGCCAGCAGTTACCAGCGGGCTGGAAACACCATATATTTT	CASSYQRAGNTIYF
10	.	TRBV23-1	TRBJ2-3	.	TGCGCCATATGGAGGGATACGCAGTATTTT	CAIWRDTQYF
13	TRBD2	TRBV10-3	TRBJ2-1	.	TGTGCCACCTGGACTAGTTCCTACAATGAGCAGTTCTTC	CATWTSSYNEQFF
11	.	TRBV2	TRBJ2-7	.	TGTGCCAGCAGACAGTCCTACGAGCAGTACTTC	CASRQSYEQYF
16	TRBD1	TRBV11-3	TRBJ2-2	.	TGTGCCAGCAGCACCCGACAGGGGACGAGGGACGGGGAGCTGTTTTTT	CASSTRQGTRDGELFF
17	.	TRBV18	TRBJ2-2	.	TGTGCCAGCTCACCACCGAACTGGCAGGGCGGCGGCGGGGAGCTGTTTTTT	CASSPPNWQGGGGELFF
16	TRBD2	TRBV7-9	TRBJ2-3	.	TGTGCCAGCAGCTTAGAACTAGCGGGAGGAGTAGATACGCAGTATTTT	CASSLELAGGVDTQYF
17	.	TRBV21-1	TRBJ2-7	.	TGTGCCAGCAGCAAATCCCGGACAGGGGGCAGTAGAAGCGAGCAGTACTTC	CASSKSRTGGSRSEQYF
14	TRBD1	TRBV18	TRBJ1-4	few	TGTGCCAGCTCACAACAGGGGGCGGGTGAAAAACTGTTTTTT	CASSQQGAGEKLFF
15	TRBD2	TRBV7-6	TRBJ2-7	.	TGTGCCAGCAGCCTATCTAGCGGGGGAATAGACGAGCAGTACTTC	CASSLSSGGIDEQYF
20	TRBD2	TRBV18	TRBJ2-1	.	TGTGCCAGCTCACCCGAAGGACTACTAGCGGGGGAAGGATATTACAATGAGCAGTTCTTC	CASSPEGLLAGEGYYNEQFF
18	.	TRBV25-1	TRBJ1-3	.	TGTGCCAGCAGTGAATATTTTTCGACGAGGGTAACTGGAAACACCATATATTTT	CASSEYFSTRVTGNTIYF
15	TRBD1	TRBV28	TRBJ2-3	.	TGTGCCAGCAGCACCGGGACAGGGGGGACAGATACGCAGTATTTT	CASSTGTGGTDTQYF
16	.	TRBV4-2	TRBJ1-5	.	TGTGCCAGCAGCCAAGCCGGCAGGGATGTCAATCAGCCCCAGCATTTT	CASSQAGRDVNQPQHF
14	.	TRBV10-3	TRBJ2-7	few	TGTGCCATCAGTGGGCCAGGGGGGAAATACGAGCAGTACTTC	CAISGPGGKYEQYF
14	.	TRBV6-5	TRBJ2-7	.	TGTGCCAGCAGTAGGGGACTTAGCTCCTACGAGCAGTACTTC	CASSRGLSSYEQYF
16	TRBD1	TRBV4-2	TRBJ1-1	.	TGTGCCAGCAGACCCCCTACAGGGGCGATGAGCACTGAAGCTTTCTTT	CASRPPTGAMSTEAFF
13	TRBD2	TRBV18	TRBJ2-3	.	TGTGCCAGCTCGCCGACTAGCTCAGATACGCAGTATTTT	CASSPTSSDTQYF
16	TRBD2	TRBV4-3	TRBJ2-4	.	TGCGCCACCCCGACTAGCGGGAGGGTTGGCAAAAACATTCAGTACTTC	CATPTSGRVGKNIQYF
15	TRBD1	TRBV7-9	TRBJ1-4	.	TGTGCCAGCAGCACTCAGGGGGCGCGGGATGAAAAACTGTTTTTT	CASSTQGARDEKLFF
14	.	TRBV7-3	TRBJ2-7	few	TGTGCCAGCAGCTTACGACAGGCTACCTACGAGCAGTACTTC	CASSLRQATYEQYF
15	.	TRBV4-1	TRBJ2-2	.	TGCGCCAGCAGCCCGTCGGGACAGAACACCGGGGAGCTGTTTTTT	CASSPSGQNTGELFF
14	.	TRBV4-2	TRBJ1-2	few	TGTGCCAGCAGCCAAGACCAAGTCGGCAGGGGCTACACCTTC	CASSQDQVGRGYTF
13	.	TRBV7-2	TRBJ1-2	.	TGTGCCAGCAGCTTACAACAGGGCTATGGCTACACCTTC	CASSLQQGYGYTF
14	TRBD1	TRBV19	TRBJ1-1	few	TGTGCCAGTAGTATGACAGGGCTGAACACTGAAGCTTTCTTT	CASSMTGLNTEAFF
13	.	TRBV7-9	TRBJ1-4	.	TGTGCCAGCCACATTGCAACTAATGAAAAACTGTTTTTT	CASHIATNEKLFF
13	TRBD2	TRBV10-3	TRBJ2-7	.	TGTGCCATCAGTGAGCGGACTAGCCAACCCCCGTACTTC	CAISERTSQPPYF
15	.	TRBV4-1	TRBJ1-2	.	TGCGCCAGCAGCCAAGCTAGCATCGTAAACTATGGCTACACCTTC	CASSQASIVNYGYTF
11	.	TRBV7-6	TRBJ1-1	few	TGTGCCAGCAAATGGAGAGGTGAAGCTTTCTTT	CASKWRGEAFF
16	.	TRBV4-1	TRBJ2-4	.	TGCGCCAGCAGCCCAGGGGAAGGCGGCTACAAAAACATTCAGTACTTC	CASSPGEGGYKNIQYF
13	TRBD2	TRBV7-6	TRBJ2-5	once	TGTGCCAGCAGCTTAGGGGGAGGGGAGACCCAGTACTTC	CASSLGGGETQYF
8	.	TRBV20-1	TRBJ2-7	.	TGCAGTGCGAGTGAGCAGTACTTC	CSASEQYF
17	TRBD1	TRBV4-1	TRBJ1-4	.	TGCGCCAGCAGCCTCAGCTCGCAGGGGGCTGGTAATGAAAAACTGTTTTTT	CASSLSSQGAGNEKLFF
16	.	TRBV5-6	TRBJ1-5	.	TGTGCCAGCAGCTTGTTCAGGGGATATAGCAATCAGCCCCAGCATTTT	CASSLFRGYSNQPQHF
13	TRBD1	TRBV25-1	TRBJ2-7	few	TGTGCCAGCCTCCCGACAGGGTCCCACGAGCAGTACTTC	CASLPTGSHEQYF
16	TRBD1	TRBV6-5	TRBJ1-2	.	TGTGCCAGCAGTTACTTACAGGGGGCGAAGGGCTATGGCTACACCTTC	CASSYLQGAKGYGYTF
14	.	TRBV2	TRBJ2-2	.	TGTGCCAGCACCGCCAGACAGAGCACCGGGGAGCTGTTTTTT	CASTARQSTGELFF
14	.	TRBV5-6	TRBJ2-7	.	TGTGCCAGCAGCTTGGTCGCGTCCTCCTACGAGCAGTACTTC	CASSLVASSYEQYF